The present entry profiles one TCR beta chain with its context. The CDR3 length is 16 residues. Trimming stripped 3 bases from V and 2 bases from J, with 17 bases between. In germline, CDR1 is MGHRA, CDR2 YSYEKL. Described time point: persistent/refractory GD, antithyroid drugs over 5 years with positive TRAb. There was RNA extracted from PBMCs, and the TCR library was made from it. The sample is drawn from a study of regulatory T cells in long-lasting Graves disease. Both iRepertoire HTBI primers and Arm-PCR of CDR3 regions were used to build the TCR beta libraries. Authors' methods: Across samples, 62 TRBV and some 14 TRBJ segments were found. Each CDR3 protein is one row after TCRdb ran MiXCR on the multiplex PCR reads. TCRdb, not the authors, supplied the V and J calls. The sample lists around 450,000 distinct CDR3 sequences, around a fifth occurring once.

V gene TRBV4-1 combines with J gene TRBJ2-7; D may correspond to TRBD1 or TRBD2 (5 bases each). This sequence was found in a female donor with Graves disease. The sample was peripheral blood mononuclear cells (PBMCs), taken when the disease was refractory, from a patient treated with antithyroid drugs. DNA for the CDR3: TGCGCCAGCAGCCAGGCCTCCGGGACCGCAACCTACGAGCAGTACTTC. Translation: CASSQASGTATYEQYF.